A single sample gave rise to the 19 T cell receptor beta chains below, sequenced in a study of T cell responses to AZD1222 COVID-19 vaccine. TCRdb's copy holds only in-frame clones and misses some; the assay was immunoSEQ multiplex PCR. The sample shows 100,000 to 120,000 clones, approximately 90% of them seen only once. Sequences were derived from peripheral blood, sampled on day 0 of MenACWY control vaccination. These receptors were collected from an adult in good health.

The chain couples TRBV4-1 to TRBJ2-3; 9 nucleotides agree with TRBD2. Unmatched junction bases numbered 2, after V lost 0 bases and J lost 1 base. This CDR3 has 16 residues. CDR1 and CDR2 (germline): MGHRA, YSYEKL. Here the CDR3 reads CASSQDAGGGTDTQYF. DNA for the CDR3: TGCGCCAGCAGCCAAGATGCGGGGGGGGGCACAGATACGCAGTATTTT.

The chain carries TRBV29-1 and TRBJ1-5, with 10 bases aligning to TRBD1. V was pared by 8 bases and J by 6 bases, with 7 bases of the junction left unmatched. The CDR3 consists of 13 residues. CDR1 and CDR2 (germline): SQVTM, ANQGSEA. CDR3 in amino acids: CSTGQGMGQPQHF. The CDR3 nucleotides read TGCAGCACGGGACAGGGGATGGGTCAGCCCCAGCATTTT.

The V call is TRBV13, the J call TRBJ1-2; D is uncertain. Trimming stripped 4 bases from V and 5 bases from J, with 8 bases between. Germline V gene lookup returns CDR1 PRHDT and CDR2 FYEKMQ (reference sequence). This CDR3 comprises 12 residues. Here the CDR3 DNA reads TGTGCCAGCAGCTCTGGGGAGTATGGCTACACCTTC. Translation: CASSSGEYGYTF.

The rearrangement joins TRBV2 to TRBJ2-7; D might be TRBD1 (5 bases). Germline V gene data show CDR1 as SNHLY and CDR2 as FYNNEI. The CDR3 extends over 13 amino acids. V was clipped by 4 bases and J by 5 bases, with 12 bases between them. CDR3 DNA: TGTGCCAGCAGTGCTCCCGGACAAAACGAGCAGTACTTC. The encoded protein is CASSAPGQNEQYF.

This chain links TRBV27 with TRBJ2-1; D may be TRBD1 (5 bases). Trimming shortened V by 2 bases and J by 6 bases, and 8 bases separated the two germline ends. The CDR3 sequence is 13 residues long. Per the germline V gene, CDR1 is MNHEY and CDR2 is SMNVEV (reference sequence). CDR3 residues: CASSLRGANEQFF. CDR3 nucleotide sequence: TGTGCCAGCAGTTTAAGGGGTGCCAATGAGCAGTTCTTC.

J is TRBJ1-2 and V is TRBV7-2, with 8 bases identical to TRBD1. This CDR3 has 13 residues. Trimming cost V 4 bases and J 8 bases; bases outside gene matches: 6. Germline V gives CDR1 SGHTA, CDR2 FQGNSA. The CDR3 nucleotides read TGTGCCAGCAGCTCCAGGGGGCGTCAGGGCTACACCTTC. Its translation: CASSSRGRQGYTF.

The chain combines TRBV6-5 with TRBJ1-1, with D possibly TRBD1 on 6 matching bases. The CDR3 runs to 12 residues. Trimming removed 2 bases at V and 8 bases at J, with 9 bases between. Germline V gene sequence: CDR1 MNHEY, CDR2 SVGAGI. The chain's CDR3 is CASSYRGKEAFF. CDR3 DNA sequence: TGTGCCAGCAGTTACAGGGGGAAAGAAGCTTTCTTT.

The chain carries TRBV28 and TRBJ1-2; TRBD1 matches 8 bases. CDR1 MDHEN and CDR2 SYDVKM come from the germline V gene. Trimming removed 2 bases from V and 7 bases from J; junction bases left unmatched: 3. This CDR3 is built from 13 residues. The DNA of the CDR3 is TGTGCCAGCAGTTTAGGACAGGGCTTTGGCTACACCTTC. Protein product: CASSLGQGFGYTF.

Only one count was recorded for this clone. The V gene is TRBV5-4, the J gene TRBJ2-7, with a weak D call TRBD1 (6 bases). The germline gives CDR1 SGHNT, CDR2 YYREEE (reference sequence). Trimming stripped 0 bases from V and 5 bases from J, with 15 bases between. The CDR3 is made up of 15 amino acids. The CDR3 DNA reads TGTGCCAGCAGCTTGGGACACAGGGTTAGCAACGAGCAGTACTTC. It translates to CASSLGHRVSNEQYF. The whole variable domain, remainder taken from reference TRBV5-4 and TRBJ2-7, is ETGVTQSPTHLIKTRGQQVTLRCSSQSGHNTVSWYQQALGQGPQFIFQYYREEENGRGNFPPRFSGLQFPNYSSELNVNALELDDSALYLCASSLGHRVSNEQYFGPGTRLTVT.

The rearrangement uses TRBV6-5 and TRBJ1-5, with 10 bases aligning to TRBD1. Germline CDR1 is MNHEY and CDR2 is SVGAGI. V was pared by 7 bases and J by 6 bases, with 6 bases of the junction left unmatched. There are 14 residues in the CDR3. The CDR3 spells CASKGTGVGQPQHF. CDR3 DNA sequence: TGTGCCAGCAAGGGGACAGGGGTGGGTCAGCCCCAGCATTTT.

This sequence joins TRBV2 and TRBJ1-6; tentatively, D is TRBD1 (6 bases). The V end lost 4 bases, the J end lost 7 bases, and 11 bases lay between the germline ends. This CDR3 comprises 14 residues. Germline CDR1 reads SNHLY; CDR2 reads FYNNEI. CDR3: CASSVETGNSPLHF. Here the CDR3 DNA reads TGTGCCAGCAGTGTCGAAACAGGGAATTCACCCCTCCACTTT.

The genes are TRBV7-2 and TRBJ2-3; 8 positions match TRBD2. This CDR3 comprises 17 residues. Looked up from germline, CDR1 is SGHTA and CDR2 is FQGNSA. The trim removed 2 bases at V and 2 bases at J, leaving 9 bases unmatched. The CDR3 DNA is TGTGCCAGCAGCTTACTTGGGAGCGGGGGTTACACAGATACGCAGTATTTT. It encodes CASSLLGSGGYTDTQYF. Together with reference TRBV7-2 and TRBJ2-3, the CDR3 gives the full variable domain: GAGVSQSPSNKVTEKGKDVELRCDPISGHTALYWYRQSLGQGLEFLIYFQGNSAPDKSGLPSDRFSAERTGGSVSTLTIQRTQQEDSAVYLCASSLLGSGGYTDTQYFGPGTRLTVL.

CDR3 sequence: CASSLSPTGGPDTQYF. The CDR3 DNA is TGTGCCAGCAGCTTGAGTCCGACAGGGGGCCCAGATACGCAGTATTTT. J is TRBJ2-3 and V is TRBV5-6; TRBD1 matches at 10 bases. CDR3 length equals 16 residues. Trimming cost V 1 base and J 4 bases; bases outside gene matches: 6. Germline CDR1 and CDR2: SGHDT and YYEEEE. The variable domain in full, completed from reference TRBV5-6 and TRBJ2-3, reads DAGVTQSPTHLIKTRGQQVTLRCSPKSGHDTVSWYQQALGQGPQFIFQYYEEEERQRGNFPDRFSGHQFPNYSSELNVNALLLGDSALYLCASSLSPTGGPDTQYFGPGTRLTVL.

V is TRBV12-2 and J is TRBJ1-1. TRBV12-2 is designated a pseudogene. There are 15 residues in the CDR3. The CDR3 DNA reads as TGTGCAAGTACGAAAACCGTCCGACTGAACACTGAAGCTTTCTTT. Amino acid sequence: CASTKTVRLNTEAFF.

This chain links TRBV9 with TRBJ2-2; TRBD1 is a possible D gene (6 bases). Germline CDR1 reads SGDLS; CDR2 reads YYNGEE. CDR3 length: 15 residues. The V end lost 0 bases, the J end lost 6 bases, and 12 bases lay between the germline ends. The CDR3 DNA reads as TGTGCCAGCAGCGTAGCTTGGGGGCCGGCCGGGGAGCTGTTTTTT. Amino acids: CASSVAWGPAGELFF.

V and J are TRBV6-5 and TRBJ1-2; a possible D gene is TRBD1 (6 bases). From germline, CDR1 is MNHEY and CDR2 SVGAGI. V lost 4 bases, J lost 4 bases, and 10 bases lay in between. This CDR3 region has 13 residues. The CDR3 spells CASSLDSAYGYTF. The CDR3 region has the DNA TGTGCCAGCAGTTTGGACAGTGCCTATGGCTACACCTTC.

The chain employs TRBV7-2 and TRBJ2-1, with D unclear. Germline V lookup: CDR1 SGHTA, CDR2 FQGNSA. Deletions cut 6 bases from V and 5 bases from J, with 14 bases between. CDR3 length: 14 amino acids. Written as DNA, the CDR3 is TGTGCCAGCAGGATTACTGATCGGCACAATGAGCAGTTCTTC. Its translation is CASRITDRHNEQFF.

The chain combines TRBV19 with TRBJ1-5, with 7 bases lining up with TRBD1. Germline trimming cut 4 bases from V and 0 bases from J; bases unmatched to any gene: 9. Germline CDR1 LNHDA, CDR2 SQIVND (reference sequence). The length of the CDR3 is 17 residues. The CDR3 bases are TGTGCCAGTAGTACTTGGACAGGAGCCTATAGCAATCAGCCCCAGCATTTT. This codes for CASSTWTGAYSNQPQHF.

The chain recombines TRBV2 with TRBJ1-3, with TRBD1 as a possible D gene (5 bases). The V gene's germline CDR1 is SNHLY and CDR2 FYNNEI. CDR3 size: 15 residues. V lost 6 bases and J lost 4, with 16 bases in between. CDR3 DNA: TGTGCCAGCAGCTTGACGGGGGGAAGGGGAAACACCATATATTTT. This gives the protein CASSLTGGRGNTIYF.